This T cell receptor beta chain was identified in a study of CD8+ T cells in alopecia areata. About the research overall: Skin from roughly 6-13-month-old C3H/HeJ graft donors with spontaneous alopecia went to approximately 7-11-week-old female C3H/HeJ mice.

A few counts support this clone. Its antigen is still unknown. Gene names follow the mouse nomenclature. Sequencing ends 4 residues short of the CDR3 end; the germline J gene provides the rest. Study-level results: Patients shared TCRs less clearly than mice did, possibly owing to HLA. Tissue-resident alphabeta T cells belonging to normal skin likewise get sequenced within scalp specimens.

J was trimmed by 4 bases and V by 4 bases; bases with no gene match: 4. The CDR3 consists of 15 residues. Per the germline V gene, CDR1 is FNHDT and CDR2 is SITEND (reference sequence). Sequencing used cDNA as its template, made by extracting RNA and reverse transcribing it. TCRdb's copy holds only in-frame clones and misses some; the assay was immunoSEQ multiplex PCR. The table lists about 110,000 clones, no singletons, with roughly a fifth in the top ten. The sequencing input was lesional skin. This sequence originates from a C3H/HeJ mouse with alopecia areata. The MHC haplotype of this mouse line is H2-k. The chain carries TRBV19 and TRBJ1-4; TRBD1 agrees at 10 bases. CDR3 DNA, as far as it was read: TGTGCCAGCAGTCCCCGGGACAGGGGCAACGAA. It yields the protein CASSPRDRGNE. The whole CDR3 region reads CASSPRDRGNERLFF.